The rows below give T cell receptor beta chains drawn from one sample of a study of graft-versus-host responses after intestinal transplantation. No cognate antigen is known for these TCRs. This table comes from immunoSEQ multiplex PCR, and its TCRdb copy is limited to in-frame clones, with some not included. The table includes roughly 100,000 clones, about 90% detected once. The specimen comprised unstimulated CD4+ T cells sorted from spleen or lymph node cells, sampled before intestinal transplant. These TCRs come from a human donor who received an intestinal transplant. Each CDR3 is given with its conserved first and last residue.

CDR3aa: CASSQGTNTEAFF
v_gene: TRBV4-2

CDR3aa: CATSIEYQETQYF
v_gene: TRBV10-3

CDR3aa: CASSLDRGTDIQYF
v_gene: TRBV11-2

CDR3aa: CASSFSQGTQYF
v_gene: TRBV7-9

CDR3aa: CASSPSLAGGSTGELFF
v_gene: TRBV9

CDR3aa: CASSAGQGASGYTF
v_gene: TRBV6-1

CDR3aa: CASSIGPGGGMDEQFF
v_gene: TRBV19

CDR3aa: CASSSKDTQYF
v_gene: TRBV5-1

CDR3aa: CASSLTRLGEAFF
v_gene: TRBV7-3

CDR3aa: CASSTLRDTQYF
v_gene: TRBV19

CDR3aa: CASSALQGRTYEQYF
v_gene: TRBV10-2

CDR3aa: CASSVSWPRRETQYF
v_gene: TRBV9

CDR3aa: CASSIGGVETQYF
v_gene: TRBV19

CDR3aa: CASSTRQGPNEQFF
v_gene: TRBV19

CDR3aa: CASSREGIDGYTF
v_gene: TRBV4-2

CDR3aa: CASSTRGGPPNEQFF
v_gene: TRBV7-3

CDR3aa: CASSLERGEETQYF
v_gene: TRBV5-1

CDR3aa: CASGGYTEAFF
v_gene: TRBV14

CDR3aa: CASSYGQPTTLGGYTF
v_gene: TRBV6-5